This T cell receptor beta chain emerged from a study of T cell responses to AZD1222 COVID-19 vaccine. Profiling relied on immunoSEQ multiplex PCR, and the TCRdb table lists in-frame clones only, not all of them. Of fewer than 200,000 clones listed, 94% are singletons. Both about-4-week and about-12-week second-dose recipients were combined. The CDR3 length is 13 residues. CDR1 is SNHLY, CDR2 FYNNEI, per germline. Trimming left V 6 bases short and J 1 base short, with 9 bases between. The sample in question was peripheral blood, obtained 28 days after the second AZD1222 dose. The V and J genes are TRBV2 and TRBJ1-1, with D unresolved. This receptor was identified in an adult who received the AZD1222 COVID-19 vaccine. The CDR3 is CASSIQKNTEAFF. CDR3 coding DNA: TGTGCCAGCAGCATACAAAAGAACACTGAAGCTTTCTTT. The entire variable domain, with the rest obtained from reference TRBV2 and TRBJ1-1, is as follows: EPEVTQTPSHQVTQMGQEVILRCVPISNHLYFYWYRQILGQKVEFLVSFYNNEISEKSEIFDDQFSVERPDGSNFTLKIRSTKLEDSAMYFCASSIQKNTEAFFGQGTRLTVV.